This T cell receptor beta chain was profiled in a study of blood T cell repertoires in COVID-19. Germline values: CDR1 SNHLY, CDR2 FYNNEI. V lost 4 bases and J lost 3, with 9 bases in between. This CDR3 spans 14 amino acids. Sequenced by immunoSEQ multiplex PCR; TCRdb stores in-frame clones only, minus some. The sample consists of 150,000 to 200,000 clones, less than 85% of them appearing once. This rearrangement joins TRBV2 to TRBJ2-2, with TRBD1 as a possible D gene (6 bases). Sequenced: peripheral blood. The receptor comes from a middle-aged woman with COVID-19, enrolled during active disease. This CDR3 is CASSASGDTGELFF. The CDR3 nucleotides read TGTGCCAGCAGTGCATCAGGGGACACCGGGGAGCTGTTTTTT.